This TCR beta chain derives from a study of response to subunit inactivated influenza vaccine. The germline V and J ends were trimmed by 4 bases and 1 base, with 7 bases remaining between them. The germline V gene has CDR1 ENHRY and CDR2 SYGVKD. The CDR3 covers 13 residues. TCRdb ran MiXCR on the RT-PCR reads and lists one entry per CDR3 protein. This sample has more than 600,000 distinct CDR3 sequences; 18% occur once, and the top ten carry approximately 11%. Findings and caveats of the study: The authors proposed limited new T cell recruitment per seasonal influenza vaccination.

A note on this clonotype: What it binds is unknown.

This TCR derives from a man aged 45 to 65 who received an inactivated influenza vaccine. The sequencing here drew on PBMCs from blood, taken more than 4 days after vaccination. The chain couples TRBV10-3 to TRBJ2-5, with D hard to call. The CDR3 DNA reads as TGTGCCATCAGTGGAGTAGCCCAAGAGACCCAGTACTTC. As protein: CAISGVAQETQYF.